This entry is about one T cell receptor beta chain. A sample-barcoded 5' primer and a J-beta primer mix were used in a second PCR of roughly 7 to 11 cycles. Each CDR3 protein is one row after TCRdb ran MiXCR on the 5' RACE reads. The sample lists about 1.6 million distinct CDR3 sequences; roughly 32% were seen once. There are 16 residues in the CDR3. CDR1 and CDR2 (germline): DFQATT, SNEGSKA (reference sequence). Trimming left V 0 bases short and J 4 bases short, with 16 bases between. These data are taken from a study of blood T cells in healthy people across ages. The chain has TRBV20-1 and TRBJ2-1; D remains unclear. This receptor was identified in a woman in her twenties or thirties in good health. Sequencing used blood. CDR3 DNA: TGCAGTGCTAGAGATCGGGTGACCCACGGGTACAATGAGCAGTTCTTC. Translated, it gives CSARDRVTHGYNEQFF.